This T cell receptor (beta chain) is drawn from a study of CD8 T cells in ankylosing spondylitis (dated by TCRdb to about 2017). Regarding the study in general: T cell receptor beta repertoires were profiled in healthy donors and ankylosing spondylitis patients so that disease-linked TCR variants could be found. Peripheral blood samples were taken, and synovial fluid was additionally collected from ankylosing spondylitis patients. The full study cohort was made up of 20 to 25 ankylosing spondylitis patients and roughly 98 healthy donors.

What the research found in general, with its limitations: In peripheral blood, the disease-linked clones were found at relatively low frequencies and had a CD8+ phenotype. Some TCR beta motif variants had previously been reported in synovial fluid and blood of reactive arthritis patients, which suggested common disease-initiation mechanisms. A TCR beta motif made up of seven or eight highly homologous amino acid variants appeared to be characteristic of blood from ankylosing spondylitis patients. Significant enrichment of the disease-linked clones was reported in matched synovial fluid samples from ankylosing spondylitis patients.

To note about this clonotype: The clone's antigen remains unknown. A read error may be the cause here, since a much bigger clone is one base away.

The run used an Illumina HiSeq 2500. Quantitative 5'-RACE with molecular barcodes was the method used to prepare the TCR beta libraries. The published analysis was carried out like this. A new computational method, built on a probabilistic model of VDJ rearrangement, was used to identify disease-linked TCR variants. TCRdb's own reprocessing of the public reads used fastp at Q25 and MiXCR and kept productive beta chains. CDR3 protein duplicates are merged, each entry listing the most common genes and DNA. The V and J calls here are based on TCRdb, not the publication. Across this sample there are more than 500,000 distinct CDR3 sequences, with about 5% seen only once. Jointly, the top ten make up roughly 3.3% of the sample. CDR1 and CDR2 are drawn from the germline V gene (reference sequence): DFQATT, SNEGSKA. There are 12 amino acids in the CDR3, from cysteine to phenylalanine inclusive. Only CDR3 DNA is held: 36 bases, read in frame from base 1.

In this chain, TRBV20-1 is recombined with TRBJ2-7; 7 central nucleotides agree with TRBD2. This sequence originates from a male donor with ankylosing spondylitis. The sequencing input was blood, either unsorted or a sorted T cell fraction (not recorded which). CDR3 loop: CSAAKGDYEQSF. Read as DNA, the sequence is TGCAGTGCTGCTAAAGGGGACTACGAGCAGTCCTTC.